The TCR beta chain described here comes from a study of STAT5B mutations in CD4+ large granular lymphocyte leukemia. Study background: The CDR3 'QG' motif was associated with a particular HLA allele among healthy donors. Study conclusions and caveats: Patient CD4-sorted repertoires looked more clonal than healthy CD4+ repertoires, even without putative leukemic clones.

Details on this clone: As yet, its antigen is unknown.

J lost 7 bases, V lost 4 bases, and 9 bases had no gene match. Germline values: CDR1 SGHRS, CDR2 YFSETQ. The CDR3 extends over 15 amino acids. Only in-frame clones appear in the TCRdb table, and some are missing; sequencing was by immunoSEQ multiplex PCR. The data contain tens of thousands of clones, around 82% of them singletons. This receptor was obtained from a human donor in good health. Sequencing was done on a sample of CD4+ T cells from blood buffy coats. This sequence joins TRBV5-1 and TRBJ2-1; 9 bases map to TRBD2. CDR3 in amino acids: CASSPMAGGLNEQFF. Written as DNA, the CDR3 is TGCGCCAGCAGCCCCATGGCGGGAGGGCTGAATGAGCAGTTCTTC.